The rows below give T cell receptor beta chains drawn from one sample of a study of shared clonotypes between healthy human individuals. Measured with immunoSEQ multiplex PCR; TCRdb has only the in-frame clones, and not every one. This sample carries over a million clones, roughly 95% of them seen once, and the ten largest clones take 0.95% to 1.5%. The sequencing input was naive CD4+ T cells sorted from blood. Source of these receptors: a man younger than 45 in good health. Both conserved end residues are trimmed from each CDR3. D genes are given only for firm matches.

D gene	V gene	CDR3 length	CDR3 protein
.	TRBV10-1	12	ASSAGGSTDTQY
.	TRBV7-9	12	ASSPNPGFYEQY
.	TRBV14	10	ASSQGPVKQY
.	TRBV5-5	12	ASSLSVSGNTIY
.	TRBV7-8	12	ASSPSRVNQPQH
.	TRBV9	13	ASSGLLSSYNEQF
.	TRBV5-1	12	ASSRDLRHGEQY
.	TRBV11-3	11	ASSLEVSNEQF
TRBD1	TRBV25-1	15	ASSAGTGSSGANVLT
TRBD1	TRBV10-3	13	AISPGQTFSYEQY
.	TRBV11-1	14	ASSKSGSYSYNEQF
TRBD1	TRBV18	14	ASSMGQINSGNTIY
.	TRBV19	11	ASSLAGPGELF
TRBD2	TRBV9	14	ASSRIRGSLTDTQY
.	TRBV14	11	ASSRRSLETQY
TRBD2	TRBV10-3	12	AIRTGTSGDTQY
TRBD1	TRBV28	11	ATRRDRGYEQY
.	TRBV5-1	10	ASSLTSYEQY
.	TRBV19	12	ATFGTGKEEKLF
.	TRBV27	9	ASKGWYGYT
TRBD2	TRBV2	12	ASTMAGASYEQY
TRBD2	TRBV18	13	ASSPPGLATDTQY
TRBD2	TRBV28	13	ASSLWPLGRDEQF
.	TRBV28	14	ASSLPGPRTNNEQF
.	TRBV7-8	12	ASSPRRDPYEQY
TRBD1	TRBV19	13	ASSIAPGGGYEQY
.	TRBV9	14	ASSPGGGSSGNTIY
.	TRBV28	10	ASKFSNSGYT
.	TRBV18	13	ASSPVSVLSYEQY
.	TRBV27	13	ASSRTQGMNTEAF
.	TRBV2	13	ASSETRTGANVLT
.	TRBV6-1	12	ASRKDHSNQPQH
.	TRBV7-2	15	ASSLALRGGYQETQY
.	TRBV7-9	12	ASSLSLQVYEQY
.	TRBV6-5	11	ASTQRVWETQY